One and the same sample provided the 28 T cell receptor beta chains below, sequenced in a study of graft-versus-host responses after intestinal transplantation. The assay was immunoSEQ multiplex PCR, and TCRdb's table has in-frame clones only and misses some. In the table there are 11,000 to 15,000 clones, around 40% of which are singletons. The sample in question was alloreactive CD4+ T cells from a mixed lymphocyte reaction culture, obtained before intestinal transplant. Indicated subset: CFSE-low proliferating T cells sorted from approximately six-day pre-transplant mixed lymphocyte reaction (GvH or HvG direction). Receptors originate from a human patient who received an intestinal transplant.

V and J are TRBV27 and TRBJ2-3; the match to TRBD2 covers 9 bases. From germline, CDR1 is MNHEY and CDR2 SMNVEV (reference sequence). This CDR3 comprises 15 residues. J gave up 5 bases and V 8 bases, and 11 bases lay outside the gene matches. CDR3 loop: CASHPLAGAGDTQYF. The CDR3 region has the DNA TGTGCCAGCCACCCATTAGCGGGGGCGGGAGATACGCAGTATTTT.

This clone was counted a few times. CDR3 residues: CASSFPRRTYEQYF. For the CDR3, the DNA is TGTGCCAGCAGTTTCCCGCGGAGGACCTACGAGCAGTACTTC. The chain links TRBV6-5 to TRBJ2-7, with a possible D match to TRBD2 (5 bases). From germline, CDR1 is MNHEY and CDR2 SVGAGI. V lost 4 bases to trimming and J lost 2 bases, with 12 bases between them. This CDR3 is built from 14 residues.

This chain uses TRBV13 with TRBJ2-7; 8 nucleotides agree with TRBD2. Germline values: CDR1 PRHDT, CDR2 FYEKMQ (reference sequence). Losses at the gene ends were 10 bases for V and 0 bases for J; bases not matched to a gene: 11. The CDR3 runs 15 residues. Here the CDR3 reads CAISKRGSDSYEQYF. DNA for the CDR3: TGTGCCATCTCTAAGCGGGGGAGTGACTCCTACGAGCAGTACTTC.

The chain carries TRBV7-9 and TRBJ2-7; 9 positions match TRBD2. V shed 1 base, J shed 3 bases, and the junction held 4 bases outside the gene matches. This CDR3 contains 15 residues. In germline, CDR1 is SEHNR, CDR2 FQNEAQ (reference sequence). CDR3 protein: CASSLVPSGDYEQYF. In DNA form, the CDR3 reads TGTGCCAGCAGCTTAGTGCCTAGCGGGGACTACGAGCAGTACTTC.

The chain uses TRBV18 and TRBJ1-1; D gene uncertain. V was clipped by 2 bases and J by 0 bases, with 10 bases between them. From germline, CDR1 is KGHSH and CDR2 LQKENI. The CDR3 totals 15 residues. The CDR3 DNA sequence: TGTGCCAGCTCACCAATCATAACACTGAACACTGAAGCTTTCTTT. As protein: CASSPIITLNTEAFF.

This clone was counted between two and nine times. This rearrangement joins TRBV7-2 to TRBJ2-5; 8 positions match TRBD2. The V gene end was trimmed by 0 bases and the J gene end by 2 bases; junction bases not matched to a gene: 17. This CDR3 region has 20 residues. From germline, CDR1 is SGHTA and CDR2 FQGNSA. The CDR3 sequence is CASSLAYDRLAGLAQETQYF. As DNA, the CDR3 is TGTGCCAGCAGCTTAGCCTACGATAGGTTAGCGGGGCTAGCGCAAGAGACCCAGTACTTC.

The rearrangement links TRBV19 to TRBJ1-4; 8 nucleotides align to TRBD1. Per germline, CDR1 LNHDA and CDR2 SQIVND (reference sequence). After removal of 6 bases from V and 3 bases from J, the junction contained 12 bases not matched to a gene. The CDR3 spans 17 residues. CDR3 amino acids: CASSARTGMGSNEKLFF. CDR3 sequence (DNA): TGTGCCAGTAGCGCCCGGACAGGGATGGGATCTAATGAAAAACTGTTTTTT.

This clone has more than one count but fewer than ten. This sequence joins TRBV1 and TRBJ2-7; the table's D call TRBD2 went unverified against the DNA. TRBV1 is recorded as a pseudogene. The CDR3 is 16 residues long. The chain's CDR3 is CTSSQTRTSCYFEQYF. As DNA, the CDR3 is TGCACCAGCAGCCAAACCAGGACTAGCTGCTATTTCGAGCAGTACTTC.

This chain joins TRBV29-1 and TRBJ2-1; TRBD2 agrees at 7 bases. Germline CDR1 is SQVTM and CDR2 is ANQGSEA. This CDR3 is built from 15 residues. V was clipped by 3 bases and J by 0 bases; unmatched bases: 5. The CDR3 DNA follows: TGCAGCGTTGATGCAGCGGGGTTCTCCTACAATGAGCAGTTCTTC. Protein: CSVDAAGFSYNEQFF.

This chain links TRBV4-3 with TRBJ2-3; 8 bases line up with TRBD2. The CDR3 contains 17 residues. Losses at the gene ends were 0 bases for V and 6 bases for J; bases not matched to a gene: 11. In germline, CDR1 is LGHNA, CDR2 YSLEER. The CDR3 is CASSQDPAGAFRDTQYF. CDR3 in DNA: TGCGCCAGCAGCCAAGATCCAGCGGGGGCTTTCCGGGATACGCAGTATTTT.

This clone was picked up a small number of times. The rearrangement uses TRBV7-2 and TRBJ1-4, with D uncertain. V was cut by 1 base and J by 4 bases, with 10 bases left in between. In germline, CDR1 is SGHTA, CDR2 FQGNSA. CDR3 length: 15 amino acids. DNA of the CDR3: TGTGCCAGCAGCTTAGTTGCCACAGATAATGAAAAACTGTTTTTT. This translates into CASSLVATDNEKLFF.

This clone was counted only a few times. V gene TRBV4-3 combines with J gene TRBJ1-2; TRBD1 matches at 7 bases. Germline lookup yields CDR1 LGHNA and CDR2 YSLEER. Trimming cost V 0 bases and J 2 bases; bases outside gene matches: 15. The CDR3 sequence is 19 residues long. CDR3 bases: TGCGCCAGCAGCCAAGACCTGGGACAGAACCTGGGCCTCAACTATGGCTACACCTTC. Protein product: CASSQDLGQNLGLNYGYTF.

This clone was counted a few times. The V and J genes are TRBV29-1 and TRBJ2-1, with D perhaps TRBD1 (5 bases). V dropped 0 bases and J dropped 0 bases, with 12 bases sitting between them. This CDR3 has 16 residues. Germline CDR1 SQVTM, CDR2 ANQGSEA. DNA of the CDR3: TGCAGCGTTGAAGATAGGCGACAGTACTCCTACAATGAGCAGTTCTTC. Translation gives CSVEDRRQYSYNEQFF.

This clone was detected once. This chain connects TRBV7-2 to TRBJ2-7; 8 positions match TRBD1. The J segment lost 3 bases and the V segment lost 5 bases, leaving 6 bases of the junction unmatched. The length of the CDR3 is 14 residues. CDR1 is SGHTA and CDR2 is FQGNSA in the germline V gene. The CDR3 nucleotides are TGTGCCAGCAGCATAGGCAGGGGGCACTACGAGCAGTACTTC. It encodes CASSIGRGHYEQYF.

The V gene is TRBV30, the J gene TRBJ1-6; maybe TRBD1 (5 bases). This CDR3 has 13 amino acids. Trimming cost V 4 bases and J 10 bases, with 14 bases left between them. The germline V gene encodes CDR1 GTSNPN and CDR2 SVGIG (reference sequence). This CDR3 reads CAWNQQGRSPLHF. In DNA form, the CDR3 reads TGTGCCTGGAATCAGCAGGGTAGGTCACCCCTCCACTTT.

This chain joins TRBV23-1 and TRBJ1-1; D ambiguous. TRBV23-1 is labeled an ORF, and its function is uncertain. CDR3 length: 12 amino acids. Deletions cut 10 bases from V and 1 base from J, with 10 bases between. DNA of the CDR3: TGCGCCACAAGACGGAGGAACACTGAAGCTTTCTTT. Amino acids: CATRRRNTEAFF.

V gene TRBV15 combines with J gene TRBJ2-7; TRBD2 matches 16 bases. The V gene end was trimmed by 5 bases and the J gene end by 7 bases; junction bases not matched to a gene: 8. This CDR3 contains 16 residues. Germline V lookup: CDR1 LNHNV, CDR2 YYDKDF (reference sequence). The CDR3 sequence: CATSRGTSGGAGEQYF. The CDR3 DNA reads as TGTGCCACCAGCCGTGGGACTAGCGGGGGGGCGGGGGAGCAGTACTTC.

V gene TRBV5-1 combines with J gene TRBJ1-6; unclear D gene. Germline assignment: CDR1 SGHRS and CDR2 YFSETQ. CDR3 length: 14 amino acids. V lost 0 bases and J 6 bases, leaving 7 bases between the germline ends. The CDR3 protein is CASSLDPGNSPLHF. CDR3 nucleotides: TGCGCCAGCAGCTTGGACCCGGGTAATTCACCCCTCCACTTT.

The genes are TRBV7-2 and TRBJ1-1, with D possibly TRBD1 on 5 matching bases. The V gene's germline CDR1 is SGHTA and CDR2 FQGNSA. The CDR3 has 16 residues. The CDR3 region is CARREGLGVLNTEAFF. Here the CDR3 DNA reads TGTGCGCGACGGGAGGGGCTGGGTGTGTTGAACACTGAAGCTTTCTTT. Complete variable domain (other parts from reference TRBV7-2 and TRBJ1-1): GAGVSQSPSNKVTEKGKDVELRCDPISGHTALYWYRQSLGQGLEFLIYFQGNSAPDKSGLPSDRFSAERTGGSVSTLTIQRTQQEDSAVYLCARREGLGVLNTEAFFGQGTRLTVV.

The chain couples TRBV7-9 to TRBJ2-1; 7 nucleotides align to TRBD1. The CDR3 runs 13 residues. CDR1 and CDR2 (germline): SEHNR, FQNEAQ (reference sequence). Trimming took 5 bases from V and 12 from J; bases not matched to a gene: 10. The CDR3 protein is CASSPRQGRGQFF. CDR3 nucleotides: TGTGCCAGCAGCCCGAGACAGGGAAGGGGGCAGTTCTTC.

The genes are TRBV15 and TRBJ1-4; a weak D match, TRBD1 (6 bases). This CDR3 is 16 amino acids long. Germline V gene lookup returns CDR1 LNHNV and CDR2 YYDKDF (reference sequence). Trimming cost V 2 bases and J 8 bases, with 18 bases left between them. The CDR3 DNA sequence: TGTGCCACCAGCAGACCCACCGGGACATATCACGAAAAACTGTTTTTT. It codes for CATSRPTGTYHEKLFF.

The chain carries TRBV25-1 and TRBJ1-5, with a possible D match to TRBD1 (5 bases). Per the germline V gene, CDR1 is MGHDK and CDR2 is SYGVNS. V dropped 6 bases and J dropped 7 bases, with 16 bases sitting between them. CDR3 length: 14 amino acids. The CDR3 sequence is CASSDPGFGQPQHF. In nucleotides, the CDR3 is TGTGCCAGCAGCGACCCAGGGTTTGGGCAGCCCCAGCATTTT.

V and J are TRBV6-5 and TRBJ1-2; TRBD1 might be the D (6 bases). The CDR3 is 12 residues long. The V end lost 6 bases, the J end lost 8 bases, and 13 bases lay between the germline ends. Germline V gene lookup returns CDR1 MNHEY and CDR2 SVGAGI. CDR3 DNA: TGTGCCAGCAGCCAACAGGGCTGGGGCTACACCTTC. Protein: CASSQQGWGYTF.

This clone was counted a few times. CDR3 nucleotides: TGTGCCAGCAGTTATCTAGGTAGCGGGGGGCACAACGAGCAGTACTTC. It encodes CASSYLGSGGHNEQYF. The chain joins TRBV6-9 to TRBJ2-7; 10 bases line up with TRBD2. The V gene end was trimmed by 2 bases and the J gene end by 5 bases; junction bases not matched to a gene: 9. Germline loops: CDR1 MNHGY, CDR2 SVAAGI. This CDR3 contains 16 residues.

Concerning this clone: One end of the junction is discordant with germline, which a read error may explain. The genes are TRBV19 and TRBJ2-5; D possibly corresponds to TRBD2 (6 bases). The J call may be wrong; the DNA end is better matched by TRBJ2-7. This CDR3 spans 16 amino acids. Germline V gene lookup returns CDR1 LNHDA and CDR2 SQIVND (reference sequence). The CDR3 protein is CASSTPGLTPSSEQYF. CDR3 nucleotide sequence: TGTGCCAGTAGCACACCGGGACTCACCCCCTCCTCCGAGCAGTACTTC.

The V call is TRBV7-2, the J call TRBJ1-2; TRBD1 matches 7 bases. CDR3 length: 13 amino acids. V gave up 5 bases and J gave up 3 bases; unmatched junction bases: 3. Germline assignment: CDR1 SGHTA and CDR2 FQGNSA. The CDR3 sequence: CASSMGQHYGYTF. CDR3 DNA sequence: TGTGCCAGCAGCATGGGACAGCACTATGGCTACACCTTC.

The chain recombines TRBV7-2 with TRBJ1-1; D gene unclear. This CDR3 comprises 14 residues. Per germline, CDR1 SGHTA and CDR2 FQGNSA. V lost 1 base and J 2 bases, leaving 8 bases between the germline ends. CDR3: CASSLGSGNTEAFF. CDR3 nucleotide sequence: TGTGCCAGCAGCTTAGGGTCGGGTAACACTGAAGCTTTCTTT.

The V call is TRBV18, the J call TRBJ1-5; 7 bases agree with TRBD1. Trimming removed 3 bases from V and 3 bases from J; junction bases left unmatched: 5. Germline V gene data show CDR1 as KGHSH and CDR2 as LQKENI. The CDR3 has 15 amino acids. The CDR3 DNA reads TGTGCCAGCTCACCCGTAACAGGGGTCAATCAGCCCCAGCATTTT. It specifies CASSPVTGVNQPQHF.